This TCR beta chain was recorded in a study of shared clonotypes between healthy human individuals. Per the germline V gene, CDR1 is SNHLY and CDR2 is FYNNEI. This CDR3 contains 14 residues. V was pared by 3 bases and J by 6 bases, with 12 bases between. Study outcomes and limitations: Generally, estimated richness proved larger in naive subsets than it did in memory subsets. A handful of donors had about 5% of their naive CD4 clonotypes in common.

About this clone itself: Its antigen remains unidentified.

Authors' analysis steps: As immunoSEQ supplied junction-only sequences (without quality scores), filtering differed. Method: immunoSEQ multiplex PCR; TCRdb's copy keeps in-frame clones and lacks some. That table supplies the V and J calls and clone size; D and trimming were determined from the DNA. This table has around 700,000 clones, roughly 73% appearing once. The clonotype originates from a woman in her twenties or thirties in good health. Sequencing was done on a sample of memory CD4+ T cells sorted from blood. Subset defined: CD45RA-negative fraction. The chain is built from TRBV2 and TRBJ1-5; TRBD1 is a possible D gene (5 bases). CDR3: CASSDGGWGQPQHF. CDR3 nucleotide sequence: TGTGCCAGCAGTGATGGGGGGTGGGGTCAGCCCCAGCATTTT.